This T cell receptor beta chain was retrieved from a study of CD8 T cells in Susac syndrome. The germline V gene encodes CDR1 MDHEN and CDR2 SYDVKM. The germline V and J ends were trimmed by 3 bases and 7 bases, with 7 bases remaining between them. The CDR3 extends over 12 amino acids. This clonotype was counted a few times. It was with random hexamers that roughly 0.45 to 1 ug RNA was reverse transcribed. An immunoSEQ multiplex PCR amplified TCR beta CDR3 over 54 Vbeta and 13 Jbeta. One entry per CDR3 protein results from TCRdb running MiXCR on the immunoSEQ multiplex PCR reads. Among some 180,000 distinct CDR3 sequences listed, approximately 94% were seen once. In blood CD8+ and CD4+ T cells, TCR beta underwent sequencing.

The source material was CD4+ T cells from PBMCs. This sequence joins TRBV28 and TRBJ2-1; D unresolved. The sequence came from a human donor in good health. CDR3 region: CASSLDWNEQFF. For the CDR3, the DNA is TGTGCCAGCAGTTTGGATTGGAATGAGCAGTTCTTC.